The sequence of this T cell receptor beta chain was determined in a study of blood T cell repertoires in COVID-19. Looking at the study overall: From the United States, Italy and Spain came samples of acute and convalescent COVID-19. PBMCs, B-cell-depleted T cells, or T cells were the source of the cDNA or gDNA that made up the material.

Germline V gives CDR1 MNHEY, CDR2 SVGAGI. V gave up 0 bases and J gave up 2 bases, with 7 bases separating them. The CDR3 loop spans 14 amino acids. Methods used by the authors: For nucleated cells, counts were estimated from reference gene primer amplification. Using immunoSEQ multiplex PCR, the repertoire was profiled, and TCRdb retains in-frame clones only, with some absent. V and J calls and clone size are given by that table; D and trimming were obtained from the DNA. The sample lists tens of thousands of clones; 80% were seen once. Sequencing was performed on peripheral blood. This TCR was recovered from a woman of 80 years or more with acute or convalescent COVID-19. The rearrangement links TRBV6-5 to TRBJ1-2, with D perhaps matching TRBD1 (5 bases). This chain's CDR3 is CASSYSRGNYGYTF. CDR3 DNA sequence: TGTGCCAGCAGTTACTCGCGGGGGAACTATGGCTACACCTTC.